Sequencing of this T cell receptor beta chain was carried out in a study of shared clonotypes between healthy human individuals. Measured with immunoSEQ multiplex PCR; TCRdb has only the in-frame clones, and not every one. The sample consists of some 1,900,000 clones, 85% to 95% of them appearing once. Per germline, CDR1 ENHRY and CDR2 SYGVKD. This CDR3 has 15 residues. Between the trimmed V and J ends, which lost 5 bases and 1 base, there was a span of 15 bases. The naive CD8 subset, CD45RO-negative cells positively selected for CCR7, excluded terminally differentiated effector memory CD45RA+ cells. To note about this clone: The target antigen is unknown.

Study observations and caveats: Sharing of clonotypes among donors was expected to vary with sequencing depth.

The TCR comes from a young man in good health. Material: naive CD8+ T cells sorted from blood. The chain carries TRBV10-3 and TRBJ2-7; the D gene could be TRBD1 or TRBD2 (5 bases each). Here the CDR3 reads CAISSGAEVSYEQYF. The CDR3 DNA is TGTGCCATCAGTTCCGGGGCAGAAGTGTCCTACGAGCAGTACTTC.